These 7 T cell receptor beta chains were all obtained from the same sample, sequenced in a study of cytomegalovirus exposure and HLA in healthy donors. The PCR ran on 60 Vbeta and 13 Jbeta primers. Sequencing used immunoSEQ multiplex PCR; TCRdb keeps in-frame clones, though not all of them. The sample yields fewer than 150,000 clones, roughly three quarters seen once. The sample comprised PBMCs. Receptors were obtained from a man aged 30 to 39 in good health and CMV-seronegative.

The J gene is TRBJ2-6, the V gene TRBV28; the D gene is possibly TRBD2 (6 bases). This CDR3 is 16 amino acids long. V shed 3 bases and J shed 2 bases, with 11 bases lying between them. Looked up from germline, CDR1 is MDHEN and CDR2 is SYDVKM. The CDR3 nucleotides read TGTGCCAGCAGTTTCGGGGGAACCCCTGGGGCCAACGTCCTGACTTTC. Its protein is CASSFGGTPGANVLTF.

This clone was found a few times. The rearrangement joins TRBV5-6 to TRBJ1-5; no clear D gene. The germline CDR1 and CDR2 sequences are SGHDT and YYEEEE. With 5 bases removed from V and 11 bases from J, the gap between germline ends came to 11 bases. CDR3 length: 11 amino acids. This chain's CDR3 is CASSYPVAQHF. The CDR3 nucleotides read TGTGCCAGCAGTTACCCGGTGGCCCAGCATTTT.

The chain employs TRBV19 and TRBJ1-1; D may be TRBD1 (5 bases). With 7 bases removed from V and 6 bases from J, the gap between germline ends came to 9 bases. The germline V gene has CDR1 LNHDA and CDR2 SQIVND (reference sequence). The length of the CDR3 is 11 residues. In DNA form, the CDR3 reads TGTGCCAGTAAAGCGGGGCCTGAAGCTTTCTTT. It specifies CASKAGPEAFF.

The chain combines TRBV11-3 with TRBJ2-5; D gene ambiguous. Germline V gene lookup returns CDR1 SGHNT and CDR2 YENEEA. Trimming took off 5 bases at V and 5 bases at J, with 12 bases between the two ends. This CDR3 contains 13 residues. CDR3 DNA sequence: TGTGCCAGCAGCCCTCCGCCCGGGGAGACCCAGTACTTC. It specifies CASSPPPGETQYF.

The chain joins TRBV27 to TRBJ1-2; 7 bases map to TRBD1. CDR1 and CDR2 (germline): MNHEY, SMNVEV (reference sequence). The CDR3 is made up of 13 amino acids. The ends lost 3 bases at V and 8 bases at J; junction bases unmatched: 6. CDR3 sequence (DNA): TGTGCCAGCAGTTTCGAGACAGGGATCGGCTACACCTTC. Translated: CASSFETGIGYTF.

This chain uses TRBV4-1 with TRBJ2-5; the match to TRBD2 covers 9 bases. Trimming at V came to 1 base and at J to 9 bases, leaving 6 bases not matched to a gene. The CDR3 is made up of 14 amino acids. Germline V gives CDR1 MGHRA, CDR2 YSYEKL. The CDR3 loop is CASSQGTSVGAQYF. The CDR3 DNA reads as TGCGCCAGCAGCCAAGGGACTAGCGTTGGGGCCCAGTACTTC.

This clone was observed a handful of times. Here the CDR3 reads CASSFTRDYINEQFF. The CDR3 nucleotides read TGTGCCAGCAGCTTCACCAGGGACTATATCAATGAGCAGTTCTTC. V gene TRBV11-2 combines with J gene TRBJ2-1; TRBD2 matches 7 bases. The CDR3 runs 15 residues. Germline CDR1 is SGHAT and CDR2 is FQNNGV. Losses at the gene ends were 3 bases for V and 6 bases for J; bases not matched to a gene: 8.